What follows describes a single T cell receptor beta chain. Its specific antigen is unknown. No base quality values were provided; no much bigger clone lies one nucleotide off. The data derive from a study of blood T cell repertoires in COVID-19 (dated by TCRdb to 2019 to 2021). Concerning the study at large: Samples covering the acute and convalescent phases of COVID-19 were provided by collaborators in the United States, Italy and Spain. The material from the prospective study consisted of cDNA or gDNA derived from T cells, B-cell-depleted T cells, or PBMCs. The dataset comprised deeply sampled blood TCRbeta repertoires from subjects exposed to, actively infected with, or recovered from COVID-19. A freely available public database, intended as a resource for researchers studying the immune response to SARS-CoV-2, is where the repertoires were released. The samples were drawn from two sources: the first 160 participants of the ongoing ImmuneRACE study, and fewer than 1,500 subjects contributed by 6 global collaborators. Nearly every sample came with metadata listing a de-identified subject ID, COVID-19 status, age in years and sex. Where available, HLA class I and class II types were obtained from metadata supplied by the sample provider rather than from assay-based typing.

Each collaborating institution followed its own protocols to collect whole blood in K2EDTA tubes. For TCRbeta analysis, collaborators shipped samples in one of three forms: frozen whole blood, isolated PBMCs, or DNA extracted from either of those sample types. Findings and caveats that apply to the study as a whole: The quantity of clinical and demographic metadata differed by source and by participant and was supplied without curation.

TCRbeta CDR3 regions were amplified from genomic DNA by means of the immunoSEQ Assay, a bias-controlled multiplex PCR. Under the source paper's analysis protocol: The number of nucleated cells in each sample was estimated by amplification of reference gene primers within the assay. Sequence reads were collapsed and filtered to measure the absolute abundance of every unique TCRbeta CDR3 rearrangement. For each sample, productive Simpson clonality was calculated by taking the square root of Simpson's diversity index across productive rearrangements. TCRdb limited this immuneACCESS table to in-frame rearrangements with V and J called. A share of clones is missing; checked studies link under half to unresolved V genes, and the rest is unexplained. V, J and clone size are those of that table, while D and trimming were read from the DNA. Counted in this sample were some 130,000 clones; 85% to 90% of them appeared once. Jointly, the top ten make up about 2.9% of the sample.

Cut back by 4 bases and 1 base, the V and J ends lie 14 bases apart. Counted from cysteine to phenylalanine, this CDR3 has 16 amino acids. Just the 48-base CDR3 DNA is kept, in frame starting at base 1. CDR1 and CDR2 (LGHDT, YNNKEL) derive from the germline V gene (reference sequence). The rearrangement combines TRBV3-1 (or the pseudogene TRBV3-2) with TRBJ2-4, and perhaps TRBD2 as D gene, on 6 matching bases. The sequenced sample consisted of peripheral blood. The TCR comes from a man between 60 and 75 years old with active or convalescent COVID-19. The CDR3 protein is CASSRTQGGAKNIQYF. The DNA sequence is TGTGCCAGCAGCCGGACCCAAGGAGGGGCCAAAAACATTCAGTACTTC.